The source of this T cell receptor (beta chain) is a study of beta chain features in type 1 diabetes. Study results and caveats: Shorter TCRB CDR3s, moderately but significantly so, were found in Type 1 diabetes patients in all four CD4+ subsets.

This clone was seen a handful of times. As yet, its antigen is unknown. Expressed TCRB transcripts were sequenced after all isolated RNA was converted to cDNA. Some 3.6 million reads on average were seen across naive, central memory and regulatory T cell samples. TCRdb keeps only in-frame clones here, not all; method: immunoSEQ multiplex PCR. The table has about 360,000 clones, roughly 12% seen once. Heparinised blood was drawn once per donor, averaging around 120 mL. Sorting produced populations that all topped 95% purity. The sequencing input was naive CD4+ T cells from blood. This receptor was identified in a woman aged 18-29 years with type 1 diabetes.

Written as DNA, the CDR3 is TGCGCCAGCAGCTTGCCCAGCGGGAGGGCCACGAGTGAGCAGTTCTTC. This translates into CASSLPSGRATSEQFF. This chain links TRBV5-1 with TRBJ2-1; 10 nucleotides agree with TRBD2. The V segment lost 1 base and the J segment 9 bases; nucleotides outside the gene matches: 10. The CDR3 extends over 16 amino acids. CDR1 is SGHRS, CDR2 YFSETQ, per germline.